These T cell receptor beta chains were read from a single sample in a study of T cells after yellow fever vaccination. TCRdb itself ran the 5' RACE reads through MiXCR, one entry per CDR3 protein. The data contain fewer than 450,000 distinct CDR3 sequences, 11% of them singletons. The specimen was PBMCs, collected on the day of the first yellow fever vaccination. The receptors were gathered from a man between 18 and 35 years old who received the YFV17D yellow fever vaccine. Both conserved end residues are part of each CDR3. The D gene is left open where the match is weak. Rows may omit the clone size; those that give it use once, few, many or a size class.

j_call: TRBJ2-5; v_call: TRBV7-2; d_call: .; clone_size: few; cdr3_aa: CASSLGGQKQETQYF; cdr3_nt: TGTGCCAGCAGCTTAGGCGGCCAGAAACAAGAGACCCAGTACTTC
j_call: TRBJ2-1; v_call: TRBV5-1; d_call: .; clone_size: many; cdr3_aa: CASTVSGYNEQFF; cdr3_nt: TGCGCCAGCACTGTCTCAGGCTACAATGAGCAGTTCTTC
j_call: TRBJ2-5; v_call: TRBV6-2/TRBV6-3; d_call: .; clone_size: .; cdr3_aa: CASSPVWNQETQYF; cdr3_nt: TGTGCCAGCAGCCCGGTCTGGAATCAAGAGACCCAGTACTTC
j_call: TRBJ2-4; v_call: TRBV28; d_call: .; clone_size: few; cdr3_aa: CATRGGSSVVDIQYF; cdr3_nt: TGTGCCACCAGGGGGGGCTCCTCTGTTGTGGACATTCAGTACTTC
j_call: TRBJ2-5; v_call: TRBV18; d_call: .; clone_size: .; cdr3_aa: CASSPSSSQETQYF; cdr3_nt: TGTGCCAGCTCACCCTCGAGCTCCCAAGAGACCCAGTACTTC
j_call: TRBJ2-1; v_call: TRBV20-1; d_call: .; clone_size: few; cdr3_aa: CSAVSGAKQFF; cdr3_nt: TGCAGTGCTGTCTCAGGGGCAAAGCAGTTCTTC
j_call: TRBJ2-5; v_call: TRBV18; d_call: .; clone_size: many; cdr3_aa: CASSPELQETQYF; cdr3_nt: TGTGCCAGCTCACCGGAACTCCAAGAGACCCAGTACTTC
j_call: TRBJ2-7; v_call: TRBV4-3; d_call: TRBD1; clone_size: many; cdr3_aa: CASSQGQGDYEQYF; cdr3_nt: TGCGCCAGCAGCCAAGGACAGGGAGATTACGAGCAGTACTTC
j_call: TRBJ1-2; v_call: TRBV7-8; d_call: .; clone_size: many; cdr3_aa: CASSFGSGYTF; cdr3_nt: TGTGCCAGCAGCTTTGGGTCAGGCTACACCTTC
j_call: TRBJ2-3; v_call: TRBV29-1; d_call: TRBD2; clone_size: .; cdr3_aa: CSVTTLAGGTDTQYF; cdr3_nt: TGCAGCGTTACGACTCTAGCGGGAGGCACAGATACGCAGTATTTT